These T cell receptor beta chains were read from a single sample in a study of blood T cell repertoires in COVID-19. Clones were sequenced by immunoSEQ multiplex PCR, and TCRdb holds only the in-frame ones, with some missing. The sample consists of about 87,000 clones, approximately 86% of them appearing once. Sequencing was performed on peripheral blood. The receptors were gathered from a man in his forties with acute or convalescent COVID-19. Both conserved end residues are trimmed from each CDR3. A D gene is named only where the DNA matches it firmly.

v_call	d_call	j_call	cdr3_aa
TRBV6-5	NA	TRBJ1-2	ASSRDYGYT
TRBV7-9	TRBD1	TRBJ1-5	ASSLSGTGYQPQH
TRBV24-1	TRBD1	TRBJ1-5	ATSEDRESDSNQPQH
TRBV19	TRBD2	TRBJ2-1	ASSPGTSGSPAVEQF
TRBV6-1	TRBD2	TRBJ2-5	ASSVSTSGSPETQY
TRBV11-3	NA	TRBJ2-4	ASSLGAGDIQY
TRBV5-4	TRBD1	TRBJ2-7	ASSRDRGPYEQY
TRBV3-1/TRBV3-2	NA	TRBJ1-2	ATRAGNSGYT
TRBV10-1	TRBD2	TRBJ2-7	ASSPSGPTYEQY
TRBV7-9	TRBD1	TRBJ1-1	ASSFWTGINTEAF
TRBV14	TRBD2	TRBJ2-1	ASSPGLAVSSYNEQF
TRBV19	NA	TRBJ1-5	ASSARGEPQH
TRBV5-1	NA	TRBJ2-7	ASSLEGVPHEQY
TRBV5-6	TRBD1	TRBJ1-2	ASSPTRTGLNYGYT
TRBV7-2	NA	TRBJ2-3	ASSLVAGERDTQY
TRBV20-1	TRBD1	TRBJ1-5	SASFMGQGNQPQH
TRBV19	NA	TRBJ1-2	ASTRGGFYYGYT
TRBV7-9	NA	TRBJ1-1	ASSLGNIVDTEAF
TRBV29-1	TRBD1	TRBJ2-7	SVAGQGRYEQY
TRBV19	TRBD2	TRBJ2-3	ASRPAGVSDTQY
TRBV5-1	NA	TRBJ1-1	ASSARGLGTEAF
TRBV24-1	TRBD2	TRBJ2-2	ATSDLVGLAGTGELF
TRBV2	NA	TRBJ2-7	ASRDLHEQY
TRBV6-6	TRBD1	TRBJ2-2	ASSYSDRENTGELF
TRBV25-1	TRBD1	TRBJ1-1	ASSENRGGMNTEAF
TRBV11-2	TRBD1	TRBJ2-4	ASSLSPGGIQY
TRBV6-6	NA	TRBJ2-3	ASSYEPGTDTQY
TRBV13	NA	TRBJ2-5	ASSEAYRDLQETQY
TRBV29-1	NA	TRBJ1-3	SAMNPGDGNTIY
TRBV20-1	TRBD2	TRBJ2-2	SASREAGGTGELF
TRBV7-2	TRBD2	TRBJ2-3	ASRVVAGGPDTQY
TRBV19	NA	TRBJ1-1	ASSIGRVAEAF
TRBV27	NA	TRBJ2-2	ASMRAGTGELF
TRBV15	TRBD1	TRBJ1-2	ATSRDSPDRGGYT
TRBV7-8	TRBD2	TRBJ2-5	ASSFSGSEETQY
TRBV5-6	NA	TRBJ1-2	ASSLAGRFNYGYT
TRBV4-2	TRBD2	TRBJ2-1	ASSLAGGGLAGGEQF
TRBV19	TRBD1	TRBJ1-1	ASSMVTGGSGGTEAF
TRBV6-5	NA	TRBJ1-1	ASSKRGRQTEAF
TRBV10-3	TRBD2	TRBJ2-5	AISDPAGTSAQETQY
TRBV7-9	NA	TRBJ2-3	ASSPSTDTQY
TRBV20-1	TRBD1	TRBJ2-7	SASTGTGGREQY
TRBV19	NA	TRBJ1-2	ASSIDRFYGYT
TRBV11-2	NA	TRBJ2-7	ASSFWSRSSYEQY